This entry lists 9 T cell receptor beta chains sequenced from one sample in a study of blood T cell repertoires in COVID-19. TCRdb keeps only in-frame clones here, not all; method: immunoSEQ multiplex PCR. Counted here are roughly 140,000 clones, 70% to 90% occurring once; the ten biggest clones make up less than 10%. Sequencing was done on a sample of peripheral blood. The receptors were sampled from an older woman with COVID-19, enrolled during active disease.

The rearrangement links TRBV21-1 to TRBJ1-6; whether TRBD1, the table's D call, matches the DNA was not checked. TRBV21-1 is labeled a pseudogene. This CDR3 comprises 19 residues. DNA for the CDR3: TGTGCCAGCAGCATTTGGGCCAGGGCCCTTTTCTCCTATAATTCACCCCTCCACTTT. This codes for CASSIWARALFSYNSPLHF.

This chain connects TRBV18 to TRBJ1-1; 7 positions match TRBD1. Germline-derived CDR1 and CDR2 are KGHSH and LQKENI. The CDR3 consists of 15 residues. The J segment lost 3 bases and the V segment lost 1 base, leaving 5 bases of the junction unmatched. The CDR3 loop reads CASSPRTGRDTEAFF. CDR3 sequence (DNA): TGTGCCAGCTCACCACGGACAGGTCGAGACACTGAAGCTTTCTTT. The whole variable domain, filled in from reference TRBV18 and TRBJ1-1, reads NAGVMQNPRHLVRRRGQEARLRCSPMKGHSHVYWYRQLPEEGLKFMVYLQKENIIDESGMPKERFSAEFPKEGPSILRIQQVVRGDSAAYFCASSPRTGRDTEAFFGQGTRLTVV.

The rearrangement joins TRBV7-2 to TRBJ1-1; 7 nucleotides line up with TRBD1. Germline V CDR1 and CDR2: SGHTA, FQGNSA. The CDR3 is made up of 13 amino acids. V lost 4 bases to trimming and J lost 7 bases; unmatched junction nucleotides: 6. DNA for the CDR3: TGTGCCAGCAGCTCGGGACAGATCTTTGAAGCTTTCTTT. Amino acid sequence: CASSSGQIFEAFF.

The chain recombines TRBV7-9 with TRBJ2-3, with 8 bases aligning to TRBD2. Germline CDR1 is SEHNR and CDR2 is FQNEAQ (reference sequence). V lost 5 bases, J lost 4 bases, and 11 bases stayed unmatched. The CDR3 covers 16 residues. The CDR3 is CASSPLVAGGADTQYF. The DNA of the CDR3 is TGTGCCAGCAGCCCCTTAGTGGCGGGGGGTGCAGATACGCAGTATTTT. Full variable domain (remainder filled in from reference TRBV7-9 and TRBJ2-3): DTGVSQNPRHKITKRGQNVTFRCDPISEHNRLYWYRQTLGQGPEFLTYFQNEAQLEKSRLLSDRFSAERPKGSFSTLEIQRTEQGDSAMYLCASSPLVAGGADTQYFGPGTRLTVL.

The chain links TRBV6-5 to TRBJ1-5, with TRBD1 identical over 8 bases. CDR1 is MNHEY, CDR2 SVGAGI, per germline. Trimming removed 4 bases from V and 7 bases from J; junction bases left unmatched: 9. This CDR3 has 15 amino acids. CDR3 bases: TGTGCCAGCAGTTCCAGACAGGGGAGAATCCAGCCCCAGCATTTT. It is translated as CASSSRQGRIQPQHF.

CDR3 protein: CAWSGQQSPLHF. CDR3 DNA sequence: TGTGCCTGGAGCGGACAGCAGTCACCCCTCCACTTT. The chain employs TRBV30 and TRBJ1-6; possible D gene TRBD1, 6 bases. The CDR3 covers 12 residues. V was cut by 3 bases and J by 10 bases, with 10 bases left in between. Germline values: CDR1 GTSNPN, CDR2 SVGIG (reference sequence).

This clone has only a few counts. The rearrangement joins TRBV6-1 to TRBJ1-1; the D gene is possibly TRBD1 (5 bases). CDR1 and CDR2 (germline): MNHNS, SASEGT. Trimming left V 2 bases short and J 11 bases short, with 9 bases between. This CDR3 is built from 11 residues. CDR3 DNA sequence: TGTGCCAGCAGTGAAAATGGGGCGGCTTTCTTT. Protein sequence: CASSENGAAFF.

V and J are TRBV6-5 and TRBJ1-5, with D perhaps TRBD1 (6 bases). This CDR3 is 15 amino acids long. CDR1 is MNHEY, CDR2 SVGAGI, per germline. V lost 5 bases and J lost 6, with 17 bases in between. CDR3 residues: CASSRIQGPGQPQHF. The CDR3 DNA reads TGTGCCAGCAGTCGGATACAGGGCCCGGGTCAGCCCCAGCATTTT.

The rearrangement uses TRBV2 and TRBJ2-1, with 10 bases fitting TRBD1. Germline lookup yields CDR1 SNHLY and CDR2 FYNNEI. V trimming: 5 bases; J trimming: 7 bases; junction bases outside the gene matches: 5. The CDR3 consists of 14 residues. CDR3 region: CASSRQGARNEQFF. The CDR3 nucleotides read TGTGCCAGCAGTCGACAGGGGGCAAGGAATGAGCAGTTCTTC. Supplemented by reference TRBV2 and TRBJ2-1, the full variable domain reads EPEVTQTPSHQVTQMGQEVILRCVPISNHLYFYWYRQILGQKVEFLVSFYNNEISEKSEIFDDQFSVERPDGSNFTLKIRSTKLEDSAMYFCASSRQGARNEQFFGPGTRLTVL.